A selection of T cell receptor beta chains follows, all from one sample in a study of T cell responses to AZD1222 COVID-19 vaccine. The assay was immunoSEQ multiplex PCR, and TCRdb's table has in-frame clones only and misses some. The sample gives 120,000 or so clones, over 75% of which show up once; roughly 10% is in the top ten. This specimen was peripheral blood, taken on day 0 of AZD1222 vaccination. The receptors stem from an adult in good health. CDR3s include the opening cysteine and the closing phenylalanine or tryptophan. Each record gives: J gene, CDR3 length, clone size, V gene, D gene, CDR3 DNA, CDR3 protein. D genes are given only for firm matches. Size is stated for part of the rows, as once, few or many counts, or as a class when the clone is expanded.

TRBJ1-1 15 . TRBV5-1 . TGCGCCAGCAGCTTGTTGGCAGGGCCGAACACTGAAGCTTTCTTT CASSLLAGPNTEAFF
TRBJ1-5 15 . TRBV6-5 TRBD1 TGTGCCAGCAGCTATGGGACAGGGGGTTTTCAGCCCCAGCATTTT CASSYGTGGFQPQHF
TRBJ1-3 14 . TRBV11-2 . TGTGCCAGCAGCTTTCCGGGGTCTGGAAACACCATATATTTT CASSFPGSGNTIYF
TRBJ1-2 12 . TRBV7-9 . TGTGCCAGCAGCCATCGGACGGAGGAGTACACCTTC CASSHRTEEYTF
TRBJ1-6 14 few TRBV28 . TGTGCCAGCAGTTTGTCGGCAGATAATTCACCCCTCCACTTT CASSLSADNSPLHF
TRBJ1-1 12 . TRBV6-5 . TGTGCCAGCAGTTTGGTTAACACTGAAGCTTTCTTT CASSLVNTEAFF
TRBJ2-7 17 . TRBV7-2 TRBD2 TGTGCCAGCAGCTTGGGGACTAGCGGGAGGGCCAGGTACGAGCAGTACTTC CASSLGTSGRARYEQYF
TRBJ1-5 14 . TRBV28 . TGTGCCAGCAGTTTATCGGGTTTTGGACAGCCCCAGCATTTT CASSLSGFGQPQHF
TRBJ1-6 17 . TRBV4-1 . TGCGCCAGCAGCCAAGATGGGGGGGGGCAGGGTTTTTCACCCCTCCACTTT CASSQDGGGQGFSPLHF
TRBJ1-5 15 . TRBV28 . TGTGCCCGCAGTTCCCGGCCCGGGAGGGGGGGGGCCCAGCATTTT CARSSRPGRGGAQHF
TRBJ2-3 14 . TRBV5-1 . TGCGCCAGCAGCTTGGACTATAACGGAGATACGCAGTATTTT CASSLDYNGDTQYF
TRBJ2-1 12 once TRBV12-5 TRBD1 TGTGCTAGTGGTCCACAGGGGAATGAGCAGTTCTTC CASGPQGNEQFF
TRBJ2-3 14 once TRBV3-1/TRBV3-2 . TGTGCCAGCAGCCGGGGACTGGAAAAAGATACGCAGTATTTT CASSRGLEKDTQYF
TRBJ1-1 16 . TRBV18 TRBD1 TGTGCCAGCTCACCGCGAGACAGGGGGCCCGTCACTGAAGCTTTCTTT CASSPRDRGPVTEAFF
TRBJ1-4 14 . TRBV5-6 . TGTGCCAGCAGCACCGGGCTGGCGTTTGAAAAACTGTTTTTT CASSTGLAFEKLFF
TRBJ1-1 14 once TRBV7-9 . TGTGCCAGCAGCTCACAGGGAGGTGCCACTGAAGCTTTCTTT CASSSQGGATEAFF
TRBJ2-3 12 . TRBV7-9 . TGTGCCAGCAGCTTAAGCACAGATACGCAGTATTTT CASSLSTDTQYF
TRBJ1-6 12 . TRBV30 . TGTGCCTGGAAATGGGGACGGTCACCCCTCCACTTT CAWKWGRSPLHF
TRBJ2-7 15 . TRBV3-1/TRBV3-2 . TGTGCCAGCAGCCAAGATGGGGGCAGGCCCTACGAGCAGTACTTC CASSQDGGRPYEQYF
TRBJ2-1 12 . TRBV7-3 . TGTGCCAGCAGCTCCCGGTCCGGGACACGGTTCTTC CASSSRSGTRFF
TRBJ2-2 14 . TRBV19 TRBD2 TGTGCCAGTACCCCTTGGGGGGGGACCGGGGAGCTGTTTTTT CASTPWGGTGELFF
TRBJ2-3 14 . TRBV5-4 . TGTGCCAGCAGCCCCGGGGGTTTCACAGATACGCAGTATTTT CASSPGGFTDTQYF
TRBJ2-7 11 . TRBV27 . TGTGCCAGCAGGGATCCATACGAGCAGTACTTC CASRDPYEQYF
TRBJ2-1 13 . TRBV3-1/TRBV3-2 TRBD2 TGTGCCAGCAGTTTACTAGCGGAAGGTGAGCAGTTCTTC CASSLLAEGEQFF
TRBJ1-1 15 . TRBV7-9 TRBD1 TGTGCCAGCAGCTTCTACAGGGGGAGTGTGACTGAAGCTTTCTTT CASSFYRGSVTEAFF
TRBJ2-1 14 . TRBV14 . TGTGCCAGCACTCGAACGGCTTCCTACAATGAGCAGTTCTTC CASTRTASYNEQFF
TRBJ1-2 15 few TRBV27 TRBD1 TGTGCCAGCAGTTCCCCGGACAGGGCTAACTATGGCTACACCTTC CASSSPDRANYGYTF
TRBJ2-2 15 . TRBV11-2 . TGTGCCAGCAGCTCAAGCGGAACCCCCACCGGGGAGCTGTTTTTT CASSSSGTPTGELFF
TRBJ2-7 12 . TRBV29-1 . TGCAGCGTTGAATCCGGGGCCTACGAGCAGTACTTC CSVESGAYEQYF
TRBJ1-1 12 . TRBV5-8 . TGTGCCAGCACCCGTAGGCTCTCCAATAAAATCTTT CASTRRLSNKIF
TRBJ1-1 15 . TRBV5-1 TRBD1 TGCGCCAGCAGCGACACGGACAGGGGGAACACTGAAGCTTTCTTT CASSDTDRGNTEAFF
TRBJ1-1 15 . TRBV27 . TGTGCCAGCAGTCCCCCGGGACTGATGAACACTGAAGCTTTCTTT CASSPPGLMNTEAFF
TRBJ2-7 13 . TRBV6-5 . TGTGCCAGCAGACGAGTCCCGAACGACGAGCAGTACTTC CASRRVPNDEQYF
TRBJ1-1 14 . TRBV6-5 . TGTGCCAGCAGTTATTTCGGGGGAGAAACTGAAGCTTTCTTT CASSYFGGETEAFF
TRBJ1-1 13 . TRBV10-3 . TGTGCCATCAGTGAGTCGGGGGGCACTGAAGCTTTCTTT CAISESGGTEAFF
TRBJ1-2 13 . TRBV9 . TGTGCCAGCAGCGTAGGCCCAGGGGAGGGCTACACCTTC CASSVGPGEGYTF
TRBJ1-2 12 . TRBV6-5 . TGTGCCAGCAGCCAGGGACCTCGGGGCTACACCTTC CASSQGPRGYTF
TRBJ2-1 16 . TRBV6-4 TRBD1 TGTGCCAGCAGTGACTCAGGGACAGGGGCCTACAATGAGCAGTTCTTC CASSDSGTGAYNEQFF
TRBJ2-7 16 . TRBV10-2 TRBD1 TGCGCCAGCAGTGAGTCGAGGACAGGGAGGACCTACGAGCAGTACTTC CASSESRTGRTYEQYF
TRBJ1-2 13 . TRBV5-4 TRBD1 TGTGCCAGCAGTCGTCCAGGGGGCTATGGCTACACCTTC CASSRPGGYGYTF
TRBJ2-1 15 . TRBV23-1 . TGCGCCAGCAGTCAAGCCGGGACGGGCTACAATGAGCAGTTCTTC CASSQAGTGYNEQFF
TRBJ2-2 11 few TRBV29-1 . TGCAGCGTGCAGGGAACCGGGGAGCTGTTTTTT CSVQGTGELFF
TRBJ1-1 11 . TRBV29-1 . TGCAGCGTTGTTGTGTGGGATGAAGCTTTCTTT CSVVVWDEAFF
TRBJ1-4 15 . TRBV7-9 TRBD1 TGTGCCAGCAGCTTACAGGGGGCAACTAATGAAAAACTGTTTTTT CASSLQGATNEKLFF
TRBJ2-3 15 . TRBV18 . TGTGCCAGCTCACCGACGGCCGTCGCCACAGATACGCAGTATTTT CASSPTAVATDTQYF
TRBJ1-5 16 . TRBV6-2/TRBV6-3 . TGTGCCAGCAGCCTTTCAGGGGTCACGAGCAATCAGCCCCAGCATTTT CASSLSGVTSNQPQHF
TRBJ1-6 14 . TRBV4-2 . TGTGCCAGCAGCCAAGACAGGGGCTACACACCCCTCCACTTT CASSQDRGYTPLHF
TRBJ2-1 16 . TRBV6-5 TRBD2 TGTGCCAGCAGTTACTCGAGTCTAGCGGTAAACAATGAGCAGTTCTTC CASSYSSLAVNNEQFF
TRBJ2-5 12 few TRBV29-1 . TGCAGCGTTCTAGCGTCCCAAGAGACCCAGTACTTC CSVLASQETQYF
TRBJ1-1 16 . TRBV10-3 TRBD1 TGTGCCATCAGTGAGTCCGGGACAGCCGGCAACACTGAAGCTTTCTTT CAISESGTAGNTEAFF
TRBJ1-1 16 . TRBV27 . TGTGCCAGCAGTTGGTCAGCTGGGGGGGCGGCCACTGAAGCTTTCTTT CASSWSAGGAATEAFF
TRBJ2-7 14 . TRBV28 . TGTGCCAGCAGTCCCGGTAGTACGGCTCACGAGCAGTACTTC CASSPGSTAHEQYF
TRBJ1-1 13 . TRBV5-1 . TGCGCCAGCAGCACTGGACACGGCACTGAAGCTTTCTTT CASSTGHGTEAFF
TRBJ2-1 13 . TRBV5-4 . TGTGCCAGCAGGGGCGGCCCACGGAATGAGCAGTTCTTC CASRGGPRNEQFF
TRBJ2-6 16 . TRBV24-1 . TGTGCCACCAGTGGGGGGGCCCTCTCTGGGGCCAACGTCCTGACTTTC CATSGGALSGANVLTF